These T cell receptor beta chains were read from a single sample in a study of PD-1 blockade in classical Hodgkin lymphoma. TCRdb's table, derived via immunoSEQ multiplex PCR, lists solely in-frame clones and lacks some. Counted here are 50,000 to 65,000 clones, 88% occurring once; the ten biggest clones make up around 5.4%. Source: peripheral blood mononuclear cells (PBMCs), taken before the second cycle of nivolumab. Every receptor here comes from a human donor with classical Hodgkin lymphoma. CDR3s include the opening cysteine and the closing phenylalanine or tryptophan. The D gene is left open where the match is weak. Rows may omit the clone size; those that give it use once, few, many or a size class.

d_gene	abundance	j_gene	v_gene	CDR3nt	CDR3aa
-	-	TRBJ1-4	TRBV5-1	TGCGCCAGCAGCTTGGCCTCGACGGCTGAAAAACTGTTTTTT	CASSLASTAEKLFF
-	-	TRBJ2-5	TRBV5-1	TGCGCCAGCAGCTTAATCGGGACTTACCAAGAGACCCAGTACTTC	CASSLIGTYQETQYF
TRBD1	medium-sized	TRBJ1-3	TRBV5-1	TGCGCCAGCAGCGTGGGGACAGCTGGAAACACCATATATTTT	CASSVGTAGNTIYF
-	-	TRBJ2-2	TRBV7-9	TGTGCCAGCACCCTGGGGAGCTCGAACACCGGGGAGCTGTTTTTT	CASTLGSSNTGELFF
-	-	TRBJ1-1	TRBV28	TGTGCCAGCAGGGTTCCCAGGAGGAGCACTGAAGCTTTCTTT	CASRVPRRSTEAFF
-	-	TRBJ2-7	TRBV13	TGTGCCAGCAGCCACGTGACTAGATCAACCTACGAGCAGTACTTC	CASSHVTRSTYEQYF
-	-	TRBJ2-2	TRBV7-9	TGTGCCACCGGACCTGACTCCACCGGGGAGCTGTTTTTT	CATGPDSTGELFF
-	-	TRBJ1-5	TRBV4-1	TGCGCCAGCAGCTCGATGCCCGGACAGCTGAGCAATCAGCCCCAGCATTTT	CASSSMPGQLSNQPQHF
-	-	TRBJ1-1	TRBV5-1	TGCGCCAGCAGCTCACAGGGGAACACTGAAGCTTTCTTT	CASSSQGNTEAFF
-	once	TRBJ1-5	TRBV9	TGTGCCAGCGGCGGTACACATCAGCCCCAGCATTTT	CASGGTHQPQHF
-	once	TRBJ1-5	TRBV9	TGTGCCAGCAGCCACGGGACCGGCAATCAGCCCCAGCATTTT	CASSHGTGNQPQHF
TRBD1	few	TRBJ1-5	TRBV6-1	TGTGCCAGCAGTGAATTGGGACAGGTTAATCAGCCCCAGCATTTT	CASSELGQVNQPQHF
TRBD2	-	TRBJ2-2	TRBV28	TGTGCCAGCAGACTAGCGGGGGTTCACACCGGGGAGCTGTTTTTT	CASRLAGVHTGELFF
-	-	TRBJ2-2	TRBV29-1	TGCAGCGTTGAAGGGCACCCGTTCACCGGGGAGCTGTTTTTT	CSVEGHPFTGELFF
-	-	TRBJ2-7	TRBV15	TGTGCCACCAGCAGAATACAGGGACCCTACGAGCAGTACTTC	CATSRIQGPYEQYF
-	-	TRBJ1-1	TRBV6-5	TGTGTCGTGGGGTGGAACACTGAAGCTTTCTTT	CVVGWNTEAFF
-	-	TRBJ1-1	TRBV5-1	TGCGCCAGCAATGGGGGGGTTTACATGAACACTGAAGCTTTCTTT	CASNGGVYMNTEAFF
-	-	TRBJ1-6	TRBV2	TGTGCCAGCAGTCGGGGCTTCGGTGACTCACCCCTCCACTTT	CASSRGFGDSPLHF
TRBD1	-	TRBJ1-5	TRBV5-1	TGCGCCAGCAGCCCCGGGACAGGGTTCAATCAGCCCCAGCATTTT	CASSPGTGFNQPQHF
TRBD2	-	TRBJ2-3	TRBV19	TGTGCCAGTACCTATAGCGGGGGTACAGATACGCAGTATTTT	CASTYSGGTDTQYF
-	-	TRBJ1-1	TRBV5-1	TGCGCCAGTCAAATCGGGGGGTACACTGAAGCTTTCTTT	CASQIGGYTEAFF
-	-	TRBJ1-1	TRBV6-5	TGTGCCAGCGGGCAGAACACTGAAGCTTTCTTT	CASGQNTEAFF
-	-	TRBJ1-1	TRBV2	TGTGCCAGCAGATACAGGGCTCCGAACACTGAAGCTTTCTTT	CASRYRAPNTEAFF
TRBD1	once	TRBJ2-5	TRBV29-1	TGCAGCGTTGAAGACCGGGACAGACAAGAGACCCAGTACTTC	CSVEDRDRQETQYF
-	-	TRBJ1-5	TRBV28	TGTGCCATCCGGGCAGATAGCAATCAGCCCCAGCATTTT	CAIRADSNQPQHF
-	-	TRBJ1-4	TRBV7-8	TGTGCCAGCAGCTCCCTCCGACAGAGGGGGAATGAAAAACTGTTTTTT	CASSSLRQRGNEKLFF
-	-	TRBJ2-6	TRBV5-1	TGCGCCAGCAGCTTGCCGGGGACTGGGGCCAACGTCCTGACTTTC	CASSLPGTGANVLTF
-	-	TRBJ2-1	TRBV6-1	TGTGCCAGCAGTGAAGCGACCGGGGCCCCTTTCATGATGTTCTTC	CASSEATGAPFMMFF
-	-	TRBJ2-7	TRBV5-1	TGCGCCAGCAGCTTGATAGTGGAGGGCGAGCAGTACTTC	CASSLIVEGEQYF
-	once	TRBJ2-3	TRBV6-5	TGTGCCAGCACCCCGGGTGGGGCCCGAGGAGATACGCAGTATTTT	CASTPGGARGDTQYF
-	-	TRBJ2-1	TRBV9	TGTGCCAGCAGCATCCCGTCCCCGGGAAATGAGCAGTTCTTC	CASSIPSPGNEQFF
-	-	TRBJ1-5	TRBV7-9	TGTGCCAGCAGCTTAGATTATCAGCCCCAGCATTTT	CASSLDYQPQHF
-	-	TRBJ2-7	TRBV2	TGTGCCAGCAGATCCCGGGACTCCATCTCCTACGAGCAGTACTTC	CASRSRDSISYEQYF
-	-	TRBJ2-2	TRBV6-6	TGTGCCAGCAGTACGTCCGGGGAGCTGTTTTTT	CASSTSGELFF
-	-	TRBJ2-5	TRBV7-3	TGTGCCAGCAGCCCCGGGACATTGGGGACCCAGTACTTC	CASSPGTLGTQYF
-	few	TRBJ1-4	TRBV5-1	TGCGCCAGCAGACGGGTCGGCGGATCAACTAATGAAAAACTGTTTTTT	CASRRVGGSTNEKLFF
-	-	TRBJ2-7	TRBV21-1	TGTGCCCAGCAACCTTGCGGACAGGTGAGTGGGGGTAGCGCAGGACGCGAGCAGTACTTC	CAQQPCGQVSGGSAGREQYF
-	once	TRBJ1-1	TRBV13	TGTGCCAGCAGCAAAAGGTGGGCAGGGGAATACACTGAAGCTTTCTTT	CASSKRWAGEYTEAFF
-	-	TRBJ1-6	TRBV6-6	TGTGCCAGCAGTTACGGGGAGTCGTGGAATTCACCCCTCCACTTT	CASSYGESWNSPLHF
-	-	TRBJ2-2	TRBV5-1	TGCGCCAGCAGCTTGTCGGCAGGGGTGAACACCGGGGAGCTGTTTTTT	CASSLSAGVNTGELFF
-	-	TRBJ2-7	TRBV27	TGTGCCAGCAGTTTTTCGTTGGGGCTATCCTACGAGCAGTACTTC	CASSFSLGLSYEQYF
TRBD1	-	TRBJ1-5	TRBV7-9	TGTGCCAGCAGTCCATCGGGGACAGGGACCAATCAGCCCCAGCATTTT	CASSPSGTGTNQPQHF
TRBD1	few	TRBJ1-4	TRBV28	TGTGCCAGCAAACCCCCAGGGGGTCATGAAAAACTGTTTTTT	CASKPPGGHEKLFF
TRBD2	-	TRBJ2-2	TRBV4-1	TGCGCCAGCAGGCCAAGAGGAACTAGCGGGGGGTACACCGGGGAGCTGTTTTTT	CASRPRGTSGGYTGELFF
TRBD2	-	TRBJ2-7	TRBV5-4	TGTGCCAGCAGCTCTGGGACTAGCGGCGTTGGCGAGCAGTACTTC	CASSSGTSGVGEQYF
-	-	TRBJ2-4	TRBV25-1	TGTGCCAGCAGTGAATTTCGGCGGGGCTTAGCCAAAAACATTCAGTACTTC	CASSEFRRGLAKNIQYF
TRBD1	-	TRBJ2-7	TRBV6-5	TGTGCCAGCAGTTCCAGGGACAGGGGATTCTACGAGCAGTACTTC	CASSSRDRGFYEQYF
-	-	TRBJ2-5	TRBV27	TGTGCCAGCAGTTTATACAAGTTAGAGACCCAGTACTTC	CASSLYKLETQYF
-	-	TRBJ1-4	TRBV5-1	TGCGCCAGCAGCTTACTCGGTTCAACTAATGAAAAACTGTTTTTT	CASSLLGSTNEKLFF
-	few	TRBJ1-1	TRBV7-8	TGTGCCAGCAGCTTACCTTATTCCACTGAAGCTTTCTTT	CASSLPYSTEAFF
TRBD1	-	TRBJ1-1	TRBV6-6	TGTGCCAGCAGTTACTCGACAGGGTCTTTCACTGAAGCTTTCTTT	CASSYSTGSFTEAFF
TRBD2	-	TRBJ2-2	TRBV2	TGTGCCAGCAGTGAAATACTAGCGGGAAACACCGGGGAGCTGTTTTTT	CASSEILAGNTGELFF
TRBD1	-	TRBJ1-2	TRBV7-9	TGTGCCAGCAGCCAGAACCTGGACAGGGGAATGTATGGCTACACCTTC	CASSQNLDRGMYGYTF
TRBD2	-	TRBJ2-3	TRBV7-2	TGTGCCAGCAGCAATATAGCGGGTTTCGGGGGAGATACGCAGTATTTT	CASSNIAGFGGDTQYF
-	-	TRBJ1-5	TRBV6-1	TGTGCCAGCAGTGAAGCGCGGGCGGACCATCAGCCCCAGCATTTT	CASSEARADHQPQHF